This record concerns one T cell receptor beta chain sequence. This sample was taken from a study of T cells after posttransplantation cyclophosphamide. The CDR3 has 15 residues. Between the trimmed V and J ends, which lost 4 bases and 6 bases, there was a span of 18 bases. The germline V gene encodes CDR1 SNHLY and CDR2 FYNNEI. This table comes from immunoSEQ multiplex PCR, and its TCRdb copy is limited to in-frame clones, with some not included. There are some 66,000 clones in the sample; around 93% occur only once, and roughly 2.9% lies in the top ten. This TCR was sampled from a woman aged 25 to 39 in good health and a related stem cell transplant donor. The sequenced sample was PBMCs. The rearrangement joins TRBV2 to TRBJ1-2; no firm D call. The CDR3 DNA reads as TGTGCCAGCAGTGGCTACGGGCCAAATTTGAATGGCTACACCTTC. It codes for CASSGYGPNLNGYTF.